The 17 T cell receptor beta chains below come from one sample, sequenced in a study of T cell responses to AZD1222 COVID-19 vaccine. Data came from immunoSEQ multiplex PCR; TCRdb stores just in-frame clones and leaves some out. The table shows approximately 100,000 clones, with around 90% occurring only once. Sequencing was performed on peripheral blood, taken 28 days after the second AZD1222 dose. These receptors all come from an adult who received the AZD1222 COVID-19 vaccine.

This clone has a single count. V and J are TRBV19 and TRBJ2-2; a weak D match, TRBD2 (5 bases). The germline gives CDR1 LNHDA, CDR2 SQIVND (reference sequence). The CDR3 runs to 14 residues. Deletions cut 3 bases from V and 3 bases from J, with 8 bases between. DNA of the CDR3: TGTGCCAGTAGTATCTCCGGGGACACCGGGGAGCTGTTTTTT. It encodes CASSISGDTGELFF.

This chain links TRBV28 with TRBJ2-7; D gene uncertain. Germline CDR1 and CDR2: MDHEN and SYDVKM. Trimming took off 3 bases at V and 2 bases at J, with 11 bases between the two ends. CDR3 size: 14 residues. CDR3 in amino acids: CASSLVGNTYEQYF. The CDR3 bases are TGTGCCAGCAGTTTGGTGGGAAACACCTACGAGCAGTACTTC.

The chain uses TRBV28 and TRBJ1-3, with 11 bases identical to TRBD1. Per germline, CDR1 MDHEN and CDR2 SYDVKM. This CDR3 comprises 15 residues. V lost 6 bases, J lost 2 bases, and 3 bases stayed unmatched. CDR3 sequence reads: CASRGGQGAGNTIYF. The CDR3 coding sequence is TGTGCCAGCAGAGGGGGACAGGGGGCTGGAAACACCATATATTTT.

The V gene is TRBV7-2, the J gene TRBJ2-7; 10 bases match TRBD2. Per the germline V gene, CDR1 is SGHTA and CDR2 is FQGNSA. This CDR3 is built from 17 residues. The V gene end was trimmed by 2 bases and the J gene end by 6 bases; junction bases not matched to a gene: 13. CDR3 sequence: CASSLSSGSWAGGEQYF. The CDR3 DNA sequence: TGTGCCAGCAGCTTATCTAGCGGGAGCTGGGCCGGAGGCGAGCAGTACTTC.

The rearrangement uses TRBV2 and TRBJ1-6, with 9 bases matching TRBD1. Per germline, CDR1 SNHLY and CDR2 FYNNEI. The V and J ends lost 1 base and 5 bases, in that order; junction bases with no gene match: 6. The CDR3 runs to 17 residues. CDR3 in DNA: TGTGCCAGCAGTGAAGGTGGAACAGGGGGCAATAATTCACCCCTCCACTTT. This sequence encodes CASSEGGTGGNNSPLHF.

The V gene is TRBV29-1, the J gene TRBJ1-1; 7 nucleotides match TRBD1. The CDR3 totals 14 residues. After removal of 7 bases from V and 5 bases from J, the junction contained 13 bases not matched to a gene. Germline V gives CDR1 SQVTM, CDR2 ANQGSEA. CDR3 nucleotides: TGCAGCGGTGTGGAACAGGGGAGGAGGACTGAAGCTTTCTTT. Protein product: CSGVEQGRRTEAFF.

The V gene is TRBV19, the J gene TRBJ2-1, with TRBD1 matching over 9 bases. The V gene's germline CDR1 is LNHDA and CDR2 SQIVND (reference sequence). V was pared by 5 bases and J by 7 bases, with 3 bases of the junction left unmatched. The CDR3 extends over 13 amino acids. DNA for the CDR3: TGTGCCAGTAGTGTCGACAGGGGGAATGAGCAGTTCTTC. Translated: CASSVDRGNEQFF.

This chain connects TRBV28 to TRBJ2-5, with D perhaps given as TRBD1 or TRBD2 (6 bases each). The CDR3 is made up of 16 amino acids. V was clipped by 1 base and J by 5 bases, with 17 bases between them. Germline values: CDR1 MDHEN, CDR2 SYDVKM. The CDR3 DNA is TGTGCCAGCAGTTTATACCGCAGGGGAGGATCTGAGACCCAGTACTTC. Translated, it gives CASSLYRRGGSETQYF.

V is TRBV7-3 and J is TRBJ2-5, with 7 bases lining up with TRBD1. This CDR3 spans 15 amino acids. The J segment lost 2 bases and the V segment lost 1 base, leaving 4 bases of the junction unmatched. Germline values: CDR1 SGHTA, CDR2 FQGTGA. The CDR3 sequence: CASSLNRGDQETQYF. As DNA, the CDR3 is TGTGCCAGCAGCTTAAACAGGGGCGATCAAGAGACCCAGTACTTC.

This rearrangement joins TRBV9 to TRBJ2-3, with 9 bases fitting TRBD2. The germline gives CDR1 SGDLS, CDR2 YYNGEE. V shed 0 bases and J 4 bases; nucleotides not matched to a gene: 3. The CDR3 runs 15 residues. The DNA of the CDR3 is TGTGCCAGCAGCGTAGGACTAGCGGTCCCAGATACGCAGTATTTT. This translates into CASSVGLAVPDTQYF.

The J gene is TRBJ2-2, the V gene TRBV27, with a weak D call TRBD2 (6 bases). V was pared by 10 bases and J by 0 bases, with 18 bases between. The length of the CDR3 is 16 residues. Germline V gene data show CDR1 as MNHEY and CDR2 as SMNVEV (reference sequence). The CDR3 sequence: CAIESGGDANTGELFF. As DNA, the CDR3 is TGTGCCATTGAATCGGGCGGGGACGCGAACACCGGGGAGCTGTTTTTT.

The gene calls are TRBV7-9 and TRBJ2-1; TRBD1 matches 10 bases. Germline lookup yields CDR1 SEHNR and CDR2 FQNEAQ (reference sequence). The V and J ends lost 1 base and 7 bases, in that order; junction bases with no gene match: 10. This CDR3 has 17 amino acids. The DNA of the CDR3 is TGTGCCAGCAGCTTAGAACAGACCGACAGGGGGCTAAATGAGCAGTTCTTC. Protein: CASSLEQTDRGLNEQFF.

This clone was recorded only once. This chain links TRBV28 with TRBJ2-7, with 7 bases fitting TRBD1. Germline V gives CDR1 MDHEN, CDR2 SYDVKM. This CDR3 has 14 residues. The V gene end was trimmed by 5 bases and the J gene end by 3 bases; junction bases not matched to a gene: 7. CDR3 sequence: CASSQTGSDYEQYF. CDR3 DNA sequence: TGTGCCAGCAGTCAGACAGGGTCCGACTACGAGCAGTACTTC. Full variable domain (missing parts from reference TRBV28 and TRBJ2-7): DVKVTQSSRYLVKRTGEKVFLECVQDMDHENMFWYRQDPGLGLRLIYFSYDVKMKEKGDIPEGYSVSREKKERFSLILESASTNQTSMYLCASSQTGSDYEQYFGPGTRLTVT.

The chain combines TRBV2 with TRBJ1-5, with 8 bases fitting TRBD1. The CDR3 has 14 residues. Germline values: CDR1 SNHLY, CDR2 FYNNEI. The ends lost 6 bases at V and 6 bases at J; junction bases unmatched: 7. The CDR3 region has the DNA TGTGCCAGCAGCGTGGACAGGGATGGTCAGCCCCAGCATTTT. Residues: CASSVDRDGQPQHF.

The chain joins TRBV2 to TRBJ1-2, with D hard to call. Trimming stripped 6 bases from V and 0 bases from J, with 14 bases between. This CDR3 has 15 amino acids. Looked up from germline, CDR1 is SNHLY and CDR2 is FYNNEI. Here the CDR3 reads CASRPVPSANYGYTF. The CDR3 region has the DNA TGTGCCAGCAGGCCCGTCCCCTCAGCTAACTATGGCTACACCTTC. The full variable domain, in which reference TRBV2 and TRBJ1-2 provide the parts outside the CDR3, is EPEVTQTPSHQVTQMGQEVILRCVPISNHLYFYWYRQILGQKVEFLVSFYNNEISEKSEIFDDQFSVERPDGSNFTLKIRSTKLEDSAMYFCASRPVPSANYGYTFGSGTRLTVV.

The chain carries TRBV5-1 and TRBJ2-7; D is ambiguous. Trimming removed 1 base from V and 1 base from J, with 6 bases in between. From germline, CDR1 is SGHRS and CDR2 YFSETQ. The CDR3 runs 13 residues. CDR3 coding DNA: TGCGCCAGCAGCTTGAAAGGTTCCTACGAGCAGTACTTC. It is translated as CASSLKGSYEQYF.

This chain joins TRBV4-2 and TRBJ2-1, with D unresolved. Trimming pared 4 bases from V and 0 bases from J, leaving 10 bases between. CDR3 length: 15 residues. Germline assignment: CDR1 LGHNA and CDR2 YNFKEQ. CDR3 amino acids: CASSPRPSSYNEQFF. Written as DNA, the CDR3 is TGTGCCAGCAGCCCGCGTCCTAGCTCCTACAATGAGCAGTTCTTC.